Each of the 29 T cell receptor beta chains below was sequenced from the same sample in a study of shared clonotypes between healthy human individuals. Profiled with immunoSEQ multiplex PCR; TCRdb holds only in-frame clones, not every one. The table lists 740,000 or so clones, around four fifths of them singletons. The sequencing input was memory CD4+ T cells sorted from blood. Noted subset: CD45RA-negative fraction. These receptors were obtained from a young woman in good health.

This chain connects TRBV29-1 to TRBJ2-5; the match to TRBD1 covers 11 bases. Judging by the DNA end, TRBJ2-7 fits better; the J call may be wrong. This CDR3 comprises 14 residues. Germline lookup yields CDR1 SQVTM and CDR2 ANQGSEA. CDR3 in amino acids: CSVGVGTGGYEQYF. The CDR3 bases are TGCAGCGTTGGCGTAGGGACAGGGGGCTACGAGCAGTACTTC.

About this clone: Within the sample, other DNA sequences also encode this same CDR3. V is TRBV7-8 and J is TRBJ2-1; no clear D. Germline V gives CDR1 SGHVS, CDR2 FQNEAQ. This CDR3 is built from 11 residues. Trimming took off 3 bases at V and 5 bases at J, with 2 bases between the two ends. The CDR3: CASSFHNEQFF. The CDR3 region has the DNA TGTGCCAGCAGCTTTCACAATGAGCAGTTCTTC.

This sequence joins TRBV7-9 and TRBJ1-5, with D possibly TRBD1 on 5 matching bases. The germline CDR1 and CDR2 sequences are SEHNR and FQNEAQ (reference sequence). With 5 bases removed from V and 7 bases from J, the gap between germline ends came to 12 bases. This CDR3 is 13 amino acids long. The CDR3 reads CASSPLGEQPQHF. CDR3 sequence (DNA): TGTGCCAGCAGCCCACTGGGGGAACAGCCCCAGCATTTT.

V and J are TRBV19 and TRBJ1-2; a weak D match, TRBD1 (5 bases). The germline V and J ends were trimmed by 7 bases and 7 bases, with 16 bases remaining between them. Germline CDR1 is LNHDA and CDR2 is SQIVND (reference sequence). The CDR3 is 13 residues long. CDR3 residues: CASNLEGRGGYTF. The CDR3, as DNA: TGTGCCAGTAACTTGGAGGGAAGGGGTGGCTACACCTTC.

The V gene is TRBV7-2, the J gene TRBJ2-3; no clear D. V lost 0 bases to trimming and J lost 2 bases, with 6 bases between them. Germline CDR1 SGHTA, CDR2 FQGNSA. This CDR3 is built from 14 residues. The CDR3 nucleotides are TGTGCCAGCAGCTTAGCTCCGGCCACAGATACGCAGTATTTT. Residues: CASSLAPATDTQYF. Using reference TRBV7-2 and TRBJ2-3 for the parts outside the CDR3, the full variable domain is GAGVSQSPSNKVTEKGKDVELRCDPISGHTALYWYRQSLGQGLEFLIYFQGNSAPDKSGLPSDRFSAERTGGSVSTLTIQRTQQEDSAVYLCASSLAPATDTQYFGPGTRLTVL.

Details on this clone: One end of the junction does not line up with germline, which may come from a read error. The chain has TRBV6-5 and TRBJ1-1; no clear D. Looked up from germline, CDR1 is MNHEY and CDR2 is SVGAGI. The CDR3 runs to 12 residues. The CDR3 spells CASSSDVSGIRF. The CDR3 nucleotides read TGTGCCAGCAGTTCCGACGTGTCGGGAATACGCTTT.

The DNA for the CDR3 is TGTGCCAGCAGCTTAAAATTCTCCTGGGGGGACAATGAGCAGTTCTTC. Amino acid sequence: CASSLKFSWGDNEQFF. J is TRBJ2-1 and V is TRBV7-2; TRBD2 might be the D (6 bases). The germline gives CDR1 SGHTA, CDR2 FQGNSA. The CDR3 extends over 16 amino acids. V shed 2 bases and J shed 5 bases, with 16 bases lying between them.

The chain employs TRBV4-1 and TRBJ2-7; TRBD2 matches 10 bases. Unmatched junction bases numbered 8, after V lost 2 bases and J lost 1 base. This CDR3 is 17 amino acids long. Germline V gene sequence: CDR1 MGHRA, CDR2 YSYEKL. Written as DNA, the CDR3 is TGCGCCAGCAGCCAAAAGGACAGACTAGCGGGTTCCTACGAGCAGTACTTC. It specifies CASSQKDRLAGSYEQYF.

A single count supports this clone. V is TRBV6-1 and J is TRBJ1-1, with D possibly being TRBD1 (5 bases). The CDR3 covers 11 residues. The V and J ends lost 8 bases and 6 bases respectively, with 10 bases between them. Germline V CDR1 and CDR2: MNHNS, SASEGT. The CDR3 reads CASGSGAEAFF. The CDR3 nucleotides are TGTGCCAGCGGGTCGGGGGCTGAAGCTTTCTTT.

The chain joins TRBV6-5 to TRBJ1-5; D might be TRBD1 (6 bases). This CDR3 has 16 residues. Trimming took off 0 bases at V and 8 bases at J, with 17 bases between the two ends. In germline, CDR1 is MNHEY, CDR2 SVGAGI. The CDR3 spells CASSYSGTTWGEPQHF. The CDR3 DNA is TGTGCCAGCAGTTACTCTGGGACAACCTGGGGGGAGCCCCAGCATTTT.

The rearrangement links TRBV4-2 to TRBJ2-5; 7 bases agree with TRBD2. The junction had 7 bases not matched to a gene; V was cut back by 0 bases and J by 0 bases. Germline V gene lookup returns CDR1 LGHNA and CDR2 YNFKEQ. This CDR3 has 17 residues. CDR3 residues: CASSQDYGRIYQETQYF. CDR3 in DNA: TGTGCCAGCAGCCAAGATTACGGGAGGATTTACCAAGAGACCCAGTACTTC.

Comments on this clone: This sample also contains other DNA sequences that code for the same CDR3. The chain joins TRBV5-6 to TRBJ2-1; D perhaps matches TRBD2 (5 bases). The germline V gene encodes CDR1 SGHDT and CDR2 YYEEEE. The CDR3 totals 15 residues. V lost 2 bases, J lost 2 bases, and 11 bases lay in between. This CDR3 reads CASSFRTGTYNEQFF. CDR3 nucleotides: TGTGCCAGCAGCTTTCGTACGGGAACCTACAATGAGCAGTTCTTC.

The rearrangement joins TRBV5-1 to TRBJ2-3, with 9 bases that match TRBD2. The junction had 7 bases not matched to a gene; V was cut back by 4 bases and J by 4 bases. The CDR3 has 15 residues. Germline V lookup: CDR1 SGHRS, CDR2 YFSETQ. The CDR3 sequence is CASSNGGRAADTQYF. CDR3 bases: TGCGCCAGCAGCAACGGCGGGAGGGCCGCAGATACGCAGTATTTT.

V usage is TRBV11-2 and J usage is TRBJ2-2; the match to TRBD1 covers 8 bases. V lost 7 bases to trimming and J lost 7 bases; unmatched junction nucleotides: 8. CDR3 length: 14 residues. Germline CDR1 is SGHAT and CDR2 is FQNNGV. CDR3 loop: CASTNDRGGGELFF. In DNA form, the CDR3 reads TGTGCCAGCACCAACGACAGGGGTGGCGGGGAGCTGTTTTTT.

J is TRBJ2-7 and V is TRBV11-2; D gene uncertain. Trimming removed 1 base from V and 3 bases from J, with 16 bases in between. The CDR3 totals 16 residues. Germline V gene sequence: CDR1 SGHAT, CDR2 FQNNGV. CDR3 loop: CASSLGVVAADYEQYF. In DNA, the CDR3 is TGTGCCAGCAGCTTAGGGGTGGTGGCGGCCGACTACGAGCAGTACTTC.

V usage is TRBV10-3 and J usage is TRBJ1-5; no reliable D call. Germline CDR1 ENHRY, CDR2 SYGVKD. The V end lost 5 bases, the J end lost 5 bases, and 10 bases lay between the germline ends. The CDR3 runs 13 residues. The CDR3 is CAISYSSDQPQHF. The DNA of the CDR3 is TGTGCCATCAGTTACAGCAGCGATCAGCCCCAGCATTTT.

The sample holds a few counts of this clone. The chain uses TRBV29-1 and TRBJ2-5; D perhaps matches TRBD2 (5 bases). Germline CDR1 SQVTM, CDR2 ANQGSEA. V lost 7 bases and J 5 bases, leaving 20 bases between the germline ends. The CDR3 sequence is 14 residues long. The CDR3 loop reads CSASSDSTRETQYF. The CDR3 bases are TGCAGCGCAAGTAGCGACTCGACTCGGGAGACCCAGTACTTC.

The CDR3 is CASSKTDGRYGYTF. CDR3 nucleotides: TGCGCCAGCAGCAAGACGGACGGACGCTATGGCTACACCTTC. This sequence joins TRBV5-1 and TRBJ1-2; D gene unclear. Trimming left V 4 bases short and J 4 bases short, with 14 bases between. Germline V CDR1 and CDR2: SGHRS, YFSETQ. The CDR3 spans 14 residues.

V and J are TRBV23-1 and TRBJ1-1; 7 positions match TRBD1. TRBV23-1 is annotated as an ORF whose role is uncertain. V shed 2 bases, J shed 5 bases, and the junction held 8 bases outside the gene matches. The CDR3 is 15 amino acids. The CDR3 DNA is TGCGCCAGCAGTCAAAGGACAGGAGGTCGGACTGAAGCTTTCTTT. It specifies CASSQRTGGRTEAFF.

The chain carries TRBV2 and TRBJ1-1; 10 positions agree with TRBD1. The CDR3 runs to 15 residues. Germline assignment: CDR1 SNHLY and CDR2 FYNNEI. The J segment lost 5 bases and the V segment lost 6 bases, leaving 9 bases of the junction unmatched. CDR3 in amino acids: CASSRQGALRTEAFF. The CDR3, as DNA: TGTGCCAGCAGCCGACAGGGGGCGTTGAGGACTGAAGCTTTCTTT.

In its sample, this clone was seen many times. The CDR3 coding sequence is TGTGCCAGTAGTCTTAAGAGCGACACTGAAGCTTTCTTT. This sequence encodes CASSLKSDTEAFF. The chain joins TRBV19 to TRBJ1-1; D not certain. Germline V gene sequence: CDR1 LNHDA, CDR2 SQIVND (reference sequence). The CDR3 is 13 residues long. The V end was cut by 5 bases, the J end by 3 bases, with 10 bases between. Variable domain in full (rest from reference TRBV19 and TRBJ1-1): DGGITQSPKYLFRKEGQNVTLSCEQNLNHDAMYWYRQDPGQGLRLIYYSQIVNDFQKGDIAEGYSVSREKKESFPLTVTSAQKNPTAFYLCASSLKSDTEAFFGQGTRLTVV.

This clone was observed at least ten times. J is TRBJ1-5 and V is TRBV19; D is possibly TRBD1 (6 bases). The CDR3 runs 14 residues. Germline V gene data show CDR1 as LNHDA and CDR2 as SQIVND (reference sequence). Trimming cost V 3 bases and J 5 bases, with 11 bases left between them. The CDR3 spells CASSIAPGDQPQHF. CDR3 in DNA: TGTGCCAGTAGTATTGCCCCAGGGGATCAGCCCCAGCATTTT.

The chain couples TRBV7-9 to TRBJ1-1; no definite D call. CDR3 length: 14 amino acids. Germline-derived CDR1 and CDR2 are SEHNR and FQNEAQ (reference sequence). Between the trimmed V and J ends, which lost 0 bases and 4 bases, there was a span of 9 bases. This CDR3 is CASSLALTVTEAFF. CDR3 bases: TGTGCCAGCAGCTTAGCGCTCACGGTCACTGAAGCTTTCTTT.

A word on this clone: This may arise from a read error, as a much more abundant clone is one base away. This sample also contains other DNA sequences that code for the same CDR3. The chain uses TRBV5-1 and TRBJ2-1; D is perhaps TRBD1 (5 bases). The CDR3 has 15 residues. The germline V gene encodes CDR1 SGHRS and CDR2 YFSETQ. Trimming took off 3 bases at V and 0 bases at J, with 10 bases between the two ends. The CDR3 sequence: CASSSDSSSYNEQFF. Here the CDR3 DNA reads TGCGCCAGCAGCTCTGACAGTAGCTCCTACAATGAGCAGTTCTTC.

This clone appeared many times. The J gene is TRBJ1-5, the V gene TRBV28; D not resolved. CDR1 is MDHEN and CDR2 is SYDVKM in the germline V gene. V lost 3 bases, J lost 5 bases, and 14 bases lay in between. The CDR3 length is 15 residues. This chain's CDR3 is CASSFSWERDQPQHF. The CDR3 region has the DNA TGTGCCAGCAGTTTTTCCTGGGAGAGGGATCAGCCCCAGCATTTT. Variable domain in full (rest from reference TRBV28 and TRBJ1-5): DVKVTQSSRYLVKRTGEKVFLECVQDMDHENMFWYRQDPGLGLRLIYFSYDVKMKEKGDIPEGYSVSREKKERFSLILESASTNQTSMYLCASSFSWERDQPQHFGDGTRLSIL.

The genes are TRBV4-2 and TRBJ2-3; no clear D. Deletions cut 2 bases from V and 5 bases from J, with 5 bases between. Germline values: CDR1 LGHNA, CDR2 YNFKEQ. This CDR3 contains 12 residues. In DNA form, the CDR3 reads TGTGCCAGCAGCCAACGCGAAGATACGCAGTATTTT. It encodes CASSQREDTQYF.

In its sample, this clone was seen a few times. This chain links TRBV2 with TRBJ2-7; maybe TRBD1 (6 bases). This CDR3 region has 16 residues. Germline V gene lookup returns CDR1 SNHLY and CDR2 FYNNEI. V lost 2 bases, J lost 1 base, and 15 bases lay in between. CDR3 region: CASSETNREYSYEQYF. In DNA form, the CDR3 reads TGTGCCAGCAGTGAAACCAACAGGGAGTATTCCTACGAGCAGTACTTC. The full variable domain, with the rest looked up from reference TRBV2 and TRBJ2-7, is EPEVTQTPSHQVTQMGQEVILRCVPISNHLYFYWYRQILGQKVEFLVSFYNNEISEKSEIFDDQFSVERPDGSNFTLKIRSTKLEDSAMYFCASSETNREYSYEQYFGPGTRLTVT.

The chain carries TRBV2 and TRBJ2-7; the match to TRBD2 covers 7 bases. Trimming at V came to 5 bases and at J to 5 bases, leaving 9 bases not matched to a gene. Germline loops: CDR1 SNHLY, CDR2 FYNNEI. This CDR3 contains 14 residues. The CDR3 DNA reads as TGTGCCAGCAGTAGGGCTAGCGGTTTAGACGAGCAGTACTTC. Its protein product is CASSRASGLDEQYF.

The chain carries TRBV6-1 and TRBJ2-2; 7 bases align to TRBD1. Germline V gene data show CDR1 as MNHNS and CDR2 as SASEGT. This CDR3 contains 14 residues. V was pared by 6 bases and J by 6 bases, with 7 bases of the junction left unmatched. In nucleotides, the CDR3 is TGTGCCAGCAGGGGACAGCTGAGCTCCGGGGAGCTGTTTTTT. Protein product: CASRGQLSSGELFF.